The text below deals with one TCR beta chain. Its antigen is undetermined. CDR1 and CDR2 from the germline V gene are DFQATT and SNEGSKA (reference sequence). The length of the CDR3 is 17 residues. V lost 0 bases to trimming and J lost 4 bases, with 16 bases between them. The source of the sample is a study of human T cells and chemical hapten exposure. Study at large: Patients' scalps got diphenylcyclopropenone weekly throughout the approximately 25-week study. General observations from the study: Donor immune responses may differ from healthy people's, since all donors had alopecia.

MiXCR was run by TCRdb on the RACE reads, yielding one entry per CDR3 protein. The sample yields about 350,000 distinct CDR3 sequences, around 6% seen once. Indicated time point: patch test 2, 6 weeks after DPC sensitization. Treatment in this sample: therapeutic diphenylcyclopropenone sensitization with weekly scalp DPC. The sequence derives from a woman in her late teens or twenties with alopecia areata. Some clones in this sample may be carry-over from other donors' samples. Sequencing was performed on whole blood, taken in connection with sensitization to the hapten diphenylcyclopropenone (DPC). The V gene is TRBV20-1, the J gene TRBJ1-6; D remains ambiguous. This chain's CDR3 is CSARDSSGAFYNSPLHF. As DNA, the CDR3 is TGCAGTGCTAGAGATTCTAGTGGAGCGTTTTATAATTCACCCCTCCACTTT.